The 28 T cell receptor beta chains presented below share a single source sample, sequenced in a study of long-term antiretroviral therapy in people with HIV. The assay, immunoSEQ v3.0, was run at survey level. The protocol was immunoSEQ multiplex PCR, while the TCRdb copy is restricted to in-frame clones and leaves out a portion. The sample lists 7,500 to 8,500 clones; approximately 81% were seen once. The specimen comprised unsorted PBMCs, sampled 2.6 years before starting antiretroviral therapy. These TCRs come from a man aged 35 to 55 with HIV.

The gene calls are TRBV6-5 and TRBJ2-2, with 7 bases matching TRBD2. The CDR3 covers 12 residues. Germline V CDR1 and CDR2: MNHEY, SVGAGI. The junction had 3 bases not matched to a gene; V was cut back by 10 bases and J by 4 bases. The CDR3 sequence is CATGLGTGELFF. The CDR3 DNA sequence: TGTGCCACCGGACTAGGCACCGGGGAGCTGTTTTTT.

This chain joins TRBV5-4 and TRBJ1-1; perhaps TRBD1 as D (5 bases). Germline V CDR1 and CDR2: SGHNT, YYREEE (reference sequence). Trimming took off 0 bases at V and 1 base at J, with 7 bases between the two ends. The CDR3 contains 14 residues. In DNA form, the CDR3 reads TGTGCCAGCAGCTTGGGGGGCACGAACACTGAAGCTTTCTTT. This gives the protein CASSLGGTNTEAFF.

DNA for the CDR3: TGTGCCAGCAGTTACCAAGGGCAGGTCCGCACAGATACGCAGTATTTT. Its protein product is CASSYQGQVRTDTQYF. The V gene is TRBV6-6, the J gene TRBJ2-3; D gene unclear. V was clipped by 2 bases and J by 1 base, with 13 bases between them. The CDR3 has 16 amino acids. Germline CDR1 and CDR2: MNHNY and SVGAGI (reference sequence).

The chain has TRBV10-2 and TRBJ2-3, with D perhaps TRBD1 (6 bases). Germline lookup yields CDR1 WSHSY and CDR2 SAAADI. Trimming removed 2 bases from V and 7 bases from J, with 13 bases in between. CDR3 length: 14 residues. The CDR3 loop reads CASSESGQINTQYF. CDR3 nucleotides: TGCGCCAGCAGTGAGAGTGGACAGATAAATACGCAGTATTTT.

The chain joins TRBV11-2 to TRBJ2-1; D is undetermined. The V and J ends lost 1 base and 6 bases respectively, with 4 bases between them. The germline CDR1 and CDR2 sequences are SGHAT and FQNNGV. CDR3 length: 12 residues. The DNA for the CDR3 is TGTGCCAGCAGCTTAGGGATCAATGAGCAGTTCTTC. Residues: CASSLGINEQFF.

The rearrangement links TRBV27 to TRBJ2-7; TRBD1 matches 8 bases. V trimming: 3 bases; J trimming: 5 bases; junction bases outside the gene matches: 6. The CDR3 is made up of 14 amino acids. The germline CDR1 and CDR2 sequences are MNHEY and SMNVEV (reference sequence). Here the CDR3 DNA reads TGTGCCAGCAGTTTCCAGGACAGGGTAAACGAGCAGTACTTC. Translated: CASSFQDRVNEQYF.

V and J are TRBV10-3 and TRBJ1-5; weak D call: TRBD1 (6 bases). Per the germline V gene, CDR1 is ENHRY and CDR2 is SYGVKD. With 4 bases removed from V and 0 bases from J, the gap between germline ends came to 10 bases. The CDR3 sequence is 15 residues long. CDR3 nucleotide sequence: TGTGCCATCAGTGTAGGGGACAATAGCAATCAGCCCCAGCATTTT. This encodes CAISVGDNSNQPQHF.

DNA for the CDR3: TGTGCCAGCAGTGAAATAGGGATAGGGCTTCCGCCCCAGCATTTT. It encodes CASSEIGIGLPPQHF. The chain has TRBV6-1 and TRBJ1-5; D remains ambiguous. Trimming removed 2 bases from V and 9 bases from J, with 17 bases in between. CDR1 and CDR2 from the germline V gene are MNHNS and SASEGT. The CDR3 runs to 15 residues.

The rearrangement links TRBV6-1 to TRBJ1-1; D not resolved. There are 13 residues in the CDR3. V was cut by 6 bases and J by 0 bases, with 8 bases left in between. From germline, CDR1 is MNHNS and CDR2 SASEGT. The CDR3 DNA reads as TGTGCCAGCAGCGAGGCCTTGAACACTGAAGCTTTCTTT. It yields the protein CASSEALNTEAFF.

This clone was observed a single time. The V and J genes are TRBV19 and TRBJ2-7; the match to TRBD2 covers 8 bases. Unmatched junction bases numbered 8, after V lost 4 bases and J lost 3 bases. The CDR3 is made up of 15 amino acids. Germline V gives CDR1 LNHDA, CDR2 SQIVND (reference sequence). In DNA form, the CDR3 reads TGTGCCAGTAGTACCCATCCGGGACTAGGCTACGAGCAGTACTTC. Translation gives CASSTHPGLGYEQYF.

The V gene is TRBV28, the J gene TRBJ1-2; 11 nucleotides align to TRBD1. CDR1 and CDR2 (germline): MDHEN, SYDVKM. V gave up 2 bases and J gave up 7 bases; unmatched junction bases: 15. The CDR3 is 18 amino acids. The CDR3 nucleotides are TGTGCCAGCAGTTTACTCCGGACAGGGGGCAGTGGTTGGGGTGGCTACACCTTC. Protein: CASSLLRTGGSGWGGYTF.

The rearrangement links TRBV9 to TRBJ2-2, with TRBD1 identical over 8 bases. The V segment lost 0 bases and the J segment 7 bases; nucleotides outside the gene matches: 11. The CDR3 length is 17 residues. Germline V CDR1 and CDR2: SGDLS, YYNGEE. Here the CDR3 DNA reads TGTGCCAGCAGCGTAGCTGAGGTCAGGGGGCCCGGCGGGGAGCTGTTTTTT. Protein product: CASSVAEVRGPGGELFF.

DNA of the CDR3: TGCGCCAGCAGCCAAATTTTAGCGGGGGGGCCCTACGAGCAGTACTTC. Translation gives CASSQILAGGPYEQYF. The V call is TRBV4-1, the J call TRBJ2-7; 11 nucleotides align to TRBD2. Trimming removed 2 bases from V and 2 bases from J; junction bases left unmatched: 5. This CDR3 is 16 amino acids long. Germline values: CDR1 MGHRA, CDR2 YSYEKL.

The rearrangement joins TRBV4-3 to TRBJ1-1; D perhaps matches TRBD1 (5 bases). CDR1 and CDR2 from the germline V gene are LGHNA and YSLEER. With 4 bases removed from V and 2 bases from J, the gap between germline ends came to 17 bases. The CDR3 runs 16 residues. The CDR3 protein is CASSRFFRDPNTEAFF. The CDR3 nucleotides read TGCGCCAGCAGCCGGTTCTTCCGGGACCCAAACACTGAAGCTTTCTTT.

This clone was picked up one time. The V and J genes are TRBV9 and TRBJ2-7; 9 bases match TRBD2. V shed 3 bases and J 0 bases; nucleotides not matched to a gene: 1. The CDR3 is 14 amino acids. CDR1 SGDLS and CDR2 YYNGEE come from the germline V gene. CDR3 DNA sequence: TGTGCCAGCAGCGCGGGACTAGCCTCCTACGAGCAGTACTTC. This translates into CASSAGLASYEQYF.

The genes are TRBV5-4 and TRBJ2-7; TRBD2 might be the D (7 bases). Germline V gene data show CDR1 as SGHNT and CDR2 as YYREEE (reference sequence). Trimming took off 4 bases at V and 2 bases at J, with 13 bases between the two ends. The CDR3 has 14 residues. CDR3 nucleotide sequence: TGTGCCAGCAGCCTCACAGGGACTACCTACGAGCAGTACTTC. Its translation: CASSLTGTTYEQYF.

The chain is built from TRBV13 and TRBJ2-7; 8 bases fit TRBD1. Trimming took 3 bases from V and 2 from J; bases not matched to a gene: 3. The CDR3 extends over 14 amino acids. Germline-derived CDR1 and CDR2 are PRHDT and FYEKMQ (reference sequence). The CDR3 protein is CASSFTGGTYEQYF. The CDR3 nucleotides are TGTGCCAGCAGCTTTACAGGGGGTACCTACGAGCAGTACTTC.

The J gene is TRBJ2-1, the V gene TRBV6-4, with D perhaps TRBD1 (5 bases). The germline V gene encodes CDR1 MRHNA and CDR2 SNTAGT. V was shortened by 2 bases and J by 1 base, with 12 bases between the two germline ends. This CDR3 is built from 16 residues. In DNA, the CDR3 is TGTGCCAGCAGTGACGAAGGGGAAGGATCCTACAATGAGCAGTTCTTC. Its translation: CASSDEGEGSYNEQFF.

The V gene is TRBV6-5, the J gene TRBJ2-3; 7 nucleotides align to TRBD1. In germline, CDR1 is MNHEY, CDR2 SVGAGI. Germline trimming cut 6 bases from V and 2 bases from J; bases unmatched to any gene: 5. The CDR3 is 14 residues long. Here the CDR3 reads CASSPTGTTDTQYF. In DNA form, the CDR3 reads TGTGCCAGCAGCCCGACAGGGACCACAGATACGCAGTATTTT.

This clone was detected a few times. This rearrangement joins TRBV5-5 to TRBJ1-4; the D is unclear. CDR3 length equals 15 residues. V lost 4 bases, J lost 10 bases, and 20 bases lay in between. CDR1 and CDR2 from the germline V gene are SGHKS and YYEKEE (reference sequence). The CDR3 loop is CASSLSDTPSPKLFF. DNA of the CDR3: TGTGCCAGCAGCCTGAGTGACACTCCGTCGCCAAAACTGTTTTTT.

The CDR3 is CASRQQGAGDTEAFF. The CDR3 DNA sequence: TGTGCCAGTAGACAACAGGGGGCCGGGGACACTGAAGCTTTCTTT. This sequence joins TRBV19 and TRBJ1-1, with 9 bases matching TRBD1. CDR1 LNHDA and CDR2 SQIVND come from the germline V gene (reference sequence). This CDR3 contains 15 residues. V shed 6 bases and J 3 bases; nucleotides not matched to a gene: 8. The full variable domain, with the rest looked up from reference TRBV19 and TRBJ1-1, is DGGITQSPKYLFRKEGQNVTLSCEQNLNHDAMYWYRQDPGQGLRLIYYSQIVNDFQKGDIAEGYSVSREKKESFPLTVTSAQKNPTAFYLCASRQQGAGDTEAFFGQGTRLTVV.

The chain joins TRBV29-1 to TRBJ1-2; unclear D gene. The germline V gene encodes CDR1 SQVTM and CDR2 ANQGSEA. V lost 7 bases to trimming and J lost 1 base, with 13 bases between them. The CDR3 covers 13 residues. The CDR3 reads CSEEGPLNYGYTF. CDR3 DNA: TGCAGCGAAGAAGGACCCCTTAACTATGGCTACACCTTC.

V and J are TRBV11-2 and TRBJ2-7; 7 bases line up with TRBD2. V gave up 5 bases and J gave up 3 bases; unmatched junction bases: 10. The CDR3 contains 15 residues. Germline V gene data show CDR1 as SGHAT and CDR2 as FQNNGV. The CDR3 sequence is CASSPGAGRFYEQYF. The DNA of the CDR3 is TGTGCCAGCAGCCCCGGAGCGGGGCGATTCTACGAGCAGTACTTC. Using reference TRBV11-2 and TRBJ2-7 for the parts outside the CDR3, the full variable domain is EAGVAQSPRYKIIEKRQSVAFWCNPISGHATLYWYQQILGQGPKLLIQFQNNGVVDDSQLPKDRFSAERLKGVDSTLKIQPAKLEDSAVYLCASSPGAGRFYEQYFGPGTRLTVT.

Within the sample, this clone is medium-sized. The chain uses TRBV27 and TRBJ1-2, with D unclear. The V end lost 5 bases, the J end lost 0 bases, and 10 bases lay between the germline ends. This CDR3 spans 14 amino acids. Germline-derived CDR1 and CDR2 are MNHEY and SMNVEV (reference sequence). DNA of the CDR3: TGTGCCAGCAGTATGGACGGTGCTAACTATGGCTACACCTTC. It encodes CASSMDGANYGYTF.

In DNA, the CDR3 is TGTGCCTGGAATTGGGGGGGCCCCAATGAGCAGTTCTTC. It translates to CAWNWGGPNEQFF. The chain employs TRBV30 and TRBJ2-1; tentatively, D is TRBD2 (7 bases). V shed 4 bases and J shed 6 bases, with 13 bases lying between them. The germline V gene has CDR1 GTSNPN and CDR2 SVGIG (reference sequence). CDR3 length equals 13 residues.

The chain carries TRBV14 and TRBJ1-1; a possible D gene is TRBD1 (5 bases). The CDR3 covers 13 residues. In germline, CDR1 is SGHDN, CDR2 FVKESK. The germline V and J ends were trimmed by 1 base and 4 bases, with 7 bases remaining between them. CDR3 residues: CASSQAGGTEAFF. DNA for the CDR3: TGTGCCAGCAGCCAAGCGGGGGGCACTGAAGCTTTCTTT.

This clone has a handful of counts. The V gene is TRBV7-2, the J gene TRBJ2-2; perhaps TRBD2 as D (5 bases). The CDR3 spans 15 residues. From germline, CDR1 is SGHTA and CDR2 FQGNSA. V shed 1 base and J shed 4 bases, with 10 bases lying between them. The DNA of the CDR3 is TGTGCCAGCAGCTTAGGGAGCGCGGGCACCGGGGAGCTGTTTTTT. Encoded protein: CASSLGSAGTGELFF. Looking up the rest from reference TRBV7-2 and TRBJ2-2 gives the full variable domain: GAGVSQSPSNKVTEKGKDVELRCDPISGHTALYWYRQSLGQGLEFLIYFQGNSAPDKSGLPSDRFSAERTGGSVSTLTIQRTQQEDSAVYLCASSLGSAGTGELFFGEGSRLTVL.

This clone is large. This chain joins TRBV29-1 and TRBJ2-7; 7 nucleotides match TRBD1. The ends lost 7 bases at V and 2 bases at J; junction bases unmatched: 2. This CDR3 region has 11 residues. CDR1 is SQVTM, CDR2 ANQGSEA, per germline. CDR3 sequence reads: CSAGQTYEQYF. The CDR3 DNA sequence: TGCAGCGCGGGACAGACCTACGAGCAGTACTTC.